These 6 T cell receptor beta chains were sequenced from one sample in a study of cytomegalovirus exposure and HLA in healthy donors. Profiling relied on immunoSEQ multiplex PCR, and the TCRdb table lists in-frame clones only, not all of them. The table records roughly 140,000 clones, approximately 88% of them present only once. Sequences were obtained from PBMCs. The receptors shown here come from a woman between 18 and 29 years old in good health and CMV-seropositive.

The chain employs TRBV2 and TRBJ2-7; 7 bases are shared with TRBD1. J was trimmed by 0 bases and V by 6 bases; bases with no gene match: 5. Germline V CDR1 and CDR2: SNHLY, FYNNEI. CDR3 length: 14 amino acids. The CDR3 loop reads CASRSGTASYEQYF. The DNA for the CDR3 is TGTGCCAGCAGATCCGGGACAGCCTCCTACGAGCAGTACTTC.

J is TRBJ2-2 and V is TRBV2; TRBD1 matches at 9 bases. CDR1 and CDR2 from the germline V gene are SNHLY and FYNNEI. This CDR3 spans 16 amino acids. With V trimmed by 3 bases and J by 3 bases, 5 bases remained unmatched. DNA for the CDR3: TGTGCCAGCAGTGATGACCGGGACAGGGACACCGGGGAGCTGTTTTTT. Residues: CASSDDRDRDTGELFF.

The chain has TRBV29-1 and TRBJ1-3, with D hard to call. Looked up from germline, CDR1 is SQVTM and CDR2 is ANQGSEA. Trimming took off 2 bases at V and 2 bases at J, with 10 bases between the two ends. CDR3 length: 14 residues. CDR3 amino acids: CSVETPAAGNTIYF. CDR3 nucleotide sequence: TGCAGCGTTGAAACCCCAGCGGCTGGAAACACCATATATTTT.

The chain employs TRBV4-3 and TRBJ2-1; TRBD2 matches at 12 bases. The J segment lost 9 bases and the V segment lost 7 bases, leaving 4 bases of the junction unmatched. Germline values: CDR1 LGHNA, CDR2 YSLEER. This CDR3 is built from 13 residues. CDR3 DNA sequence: TGCGCCAGCACACTAGCGGGAGGCATTGAGCAGTTCTTC. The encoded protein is CASTLAGGIEQFF.

The CDR3 is CASSEGRDHFQPQHF. The CDR3 DNA follows: TGTGCCAGCAGTGAGGGCAGGGATCATTTCCAGCCCCAGCATTTT. The V call is TRBV25-1, the J call TRBJ1-5; a possible D gene is TRBD1 (5 bases). Germline V CDR1 and CDR2: MGHDK, SYGVNS. There are 15 residues in the CDR3. Trimming left V 3 bases short and J 7 bases short, with 16 bases between.

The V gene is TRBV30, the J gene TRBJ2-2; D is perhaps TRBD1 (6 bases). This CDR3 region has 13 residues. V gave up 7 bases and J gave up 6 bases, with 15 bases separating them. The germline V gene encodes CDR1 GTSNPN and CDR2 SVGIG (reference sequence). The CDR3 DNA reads TGTGCCTTAAACAGGGCCCTCGCCGGGGAGCTGTTTTTT. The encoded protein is CALNRALAGELFF.